Below, 26 T cell receptor beta chains from the same sample are listed, as sequenced in a study of PD-L1 blockade in urothelial cancer. Data came from immunoSEQ multiplex PCR; TCRdb stores just in-frame clones and leaves some out. Of 35,000 to 45,000 clones in the sample, 91% are singletons; the top ten hold less than 9.5%. As for time point: peripheral blood 6 weeks after treatment start. The material was PBMCs, obtained around atezolizumab (anti-PD-L1) treatment. The origin of the receptors is a man aged 70 or older with urothelial cancer.

V is TRBV10-3 and J is TRBJ2-7, with TRBD2 identical over 7 bases. Germline V gene sequence: CDR1 ENHRY, CDR2 SYGVKD. The CDR3 has 14 amino acids. Trimming took 9 bases from V and 3 from J; bases not matched to a gene: 11. The CDR3 DNA is TGTGCCATACAAGGAGCGGGGACCCTCTACGAGCAGTACTTC. It encodes CAIQGAGTLYEQYF.

V and J are TRBV5-4 and TRBJ2-1; 7 bases line up with TRBD2. Trimming removed 1 base from V and 5 bases from J; junction bases left unmatched: 6. This CDR3 comprises 15 residues. Germline CDR1 reads SGHNT; CDR2 reads YYREEE (reference sequence). CDR3 nucleotide sequence: TGTGCCAGCAGCTTGTTACTAGCGCCCAACAATGAGCAGTTCTTC. Protein: CASSLLLAPNNEQFF.

The chain carries TRBV5-1 and TRBJ2-2, with D perhaps TRBD1 (5 bases). Germline V gene sequence: CDR1 SGHRS, CDR2 YFSETQ. The CDR3 sequence is 15 residues long. Trimming left V 2 bases short and J 1 base short, with 9 bases between. Written as DNA, the CDR3 is TGCGCCAGCAGCTTCCGTACAGGGAACACCGGGGAGCTGTTTTTT. Amino acid sequence: CASSFRTGNTGELFF.

The rearrangement links TRBV5-1 to TRBJ2-5; D ambiguous. CDR3 length: 15 residues. Trimming shortened V by 1 base and J by 4 bases, and 14 bases separated the two germline ends. The V gene's germline CDR1 is SGHRS and CDR2 YFSETQ. The CDR3 DNA follows: TGCGCCAGCAGCTTGAACAACCGGGTTATAGAGACCCAGTACTTC. This translates into CASSLNNRVIETQYF.

The chain has TRBV7-6 and TRBJ2-5, with a possible D match to TRBD2 (5 bases). This CDR3 region has 14 residues. Per the germline V gene, CDR1 is SGHVS and CDR2 is FNYEAQ. The V gene lost 5 bases and the J gene lost 0 bases, with 10 bases spanning the gap. The CDR3 nucleotides read TGTGCCAGCAGCCCCGGGGTGTACCAAGAGACCCAGTACTTC. Translating gives CASSPGVYQETQYF.

The chain joins TRBV6-6 to TRBJ2-7, with D possibly TRBD1 on 8 matching bases. V shed 7 bases and J shed 13 bases, with 23 bases lying between them. There are 13 residues in the CDR3. Germline V lookup: CDR1 MNHNY, CDR2 SVGAGI (reference sequence). The CDR3 is CASTAGTGGRDYF. The CDR3 coding sequence is TGTGCCAGCACCGCCGGAACAGGGGGGAGGGATTACTTC.

A single count supports this clone. The chain employs TRBV19 and TRBJ2-1; 10 bases match TRBD1. This CDR3 spans 16 amino acids. The V segment lost 4 bases and the J segment 5 bases; nucleotides outside the gene matches: 8. The V gene's germline CDR1 is LNHDA and CDR2 SQIVND (reference sequence). The CDR3 protein is CASSRDRGLANNEQFF. DNA of the CDR3: TGTGCCAGTAGTAGAGACAGGGGGCTTGCAAACAATGAGCAGTTCTTC.

V gene TRBV6-1 combines with J gene TRBJ2-7; TRBD2 might be the D (6 bases). CDR1 and CDR2 (germline): MNHNS, SASEGT. The V and J ends lost 3 bases and 7 bases respectively, with 22 bases between them. This CDR3 has 16 residues. The CDR3 protein is CASSDRLGSDRGEQYF. In DNA form, the CDR3 reads TGTGCCAGCAGTGACAGGCTGGGCAGCGACCGGGGGGAGCAGTACTTC.

V gene TRBV5-4 combines with J gene TRBJ2-3; D possibly corresponds to TRBD1 (5 bases). Per the germline V gene, CDR1 is SGHNT and CDR2 is YYREEE (reference sequence). Between the trimmed V and J ends, which lost 0 bases and 2 bases, there was a span of 10 bases. The CDR3 is 15 residues long. This CDR3 reads CASSLGGPDTDTQYF. The CDR3, as DNA: TGTGCCAGCAGCTTGGGGGGCCCTGACACAGATACGCAGTATTTT.

The rearrangement joins TRBV11-2 to TRBJ1-2; 7 positions match TRBD1. Unmatched junction bases numbered 6, after V lost 5 bases and J lost 6 bases. Germline V gene sequence: CDR1 SGHAT, CDR2 FQNNGV. The CDR3 contains 13 residues. CDR3 residues: CASSIDRADGYTF. The CDR3 DNA follows: TGTGCCAGCAGCATTGACAGGGCGGATGGCTACACCTTC.

V usage is TRBV5-1 and J usage is TRBJ2-5, with a tentative D call TRBD2 (6 bases). Germline-derived CDR1 and CDR2 are SGHRS and YFSETQ. This CDR3 is 14 amino acids long. V was trimmed by 4 bases and J by 0 bases, leaving 10 bases between them. DNA for the CDR3: TGCGCCAGCAGCGGAGGGGAGTACCAAGAGACCCAGTACTTC. As protein: CASSGGEYQETQYF.

This chain joins TRBV6-6 and TRBJ2-1; a possible D gene is TRBD2 (7 bases). Deletions cut 0 bases from V and 4 bases from J, with 13 bases between. The CDR3 covers 16 residues. CDR1 and CDR2 from the germline V gene are MNHNY and SVGAGI (reference sequence). The CDR3 sequence: CASSYSGRGGYNEQFF. Written as DNA, the CDR3 is TGTGCCAGCAGTTACTCGGGTAGGGGGGGTTACAATGAGCAGTTCTTC.

In its sample, this clone was seen once. The chain employs TRBV7-8 and TRBJ1-2; 11 bases line up with TRBD1. Trimming removed 5 bases from V and 2 bases from J; junction bases left unmatched: 4. The CDR3 length is 15 residues. CDR1 SGHVS and CDR2 FQNEAQ come from the germline V gene. For the CDR3, the DNA is TGTGCCAGCAGCATCCGGGACAGGGGGAACTATGGCTACACCTTC. Protein: CASSIRDRGNYGYTF. The whole variable domain, filled in from reference TRBV7-8 and TRBJ1-2, reads GAGVSQSPRYKVAKRGQDVALRCDPISGHVSLFWYQQALGQGPEFLTYFQNEAQLDKSGLPSDRFFAERPEGSVSTLKIQRTQQEDSAVYLCASSIRDRGNYGYTFGSGTRLTVV.

J is TRBJ1-1 and V is TRBV7-3; the D is unclear. The CDR3 runs 13 residues. V lost 3 bases and J 2 bases, leaving 7 bases between the germline ends. CDR1 is SGHTA, CDR2 FQGTGA, per germline. CDR3 DNA: TGTGCCAGCAGCTTTCTTGTTAACACTGAAGCTTTCTTT. Translated: CASSFLVNTEAFF.

The genes are TRBV19 and TRBJ1-2; D is undetermined. CDR1 LNHDA and CDR2 SQIVND come from the germline V gene (reference sequence). This CDR3 spans 12 amino acids. The V gene lost 4 bases and the J gene lost 3 bases, with 6 bases spanning the gap. The CDR3 DNA reads TGTGCCAGTAGTAATAGTGACTATGGCTACACCTTC. Translated, it gives CASSNSDYGYTF.

The V call is TRBV2, the J call TRBJ2-1, with D possibly TRBD1 on 5 matching bases. V lost 8 bases, J lost 14 bases, and 16 bases lay in between. The CDR3 extends over 11 amino acids. The V gene's germline CDR1 is SNHLY and CDR2 FYNNEI. The CDR3 DNA follows: TGTGCCAGCGGGGTAAAGGGCAGGGAGTTCTTC. This encodes CASGVKGREFF.

This chain links TRBV9 with TRBJ2-1; 8 nucleotides line up with TRBD2. There are 15 residues in the CDR3. Germline V gives CDR1 SGDLS, CDR2 YYNGEE. J lost 4 bases, V lost 3 bases, and 6 bases had no gene match. As DNA, the CDR3 is TGTGCCAGCAGCGCCGGTAGCGGGGTATACAATGAGCAGTTCTTC. Translated: CASSAGSGVYNEQFF.

The chain joins TRBV28 to TRBJ2-2; weak D call: TRBD2 (6 bases). Germline CDR1 MDHEN, CDR2 SYDVKM. V gave up 7 bases and J gave up 1 base, with 13 bases separating them. CDR3 length equals 15 residues. CDR3 DNA sequence: TGTGCCAGCAACTGGGGAGGAATGAACACCGGGGAGCTGTTTTTT. Translating gives CASNWGGMNTGELFF. The variable domain in full, completed from reference TRBV28 and TRBJ2-2, reads DVKVTQSSRYLVKRTGEKVFLECVQDMDHENMFWYRQDPGLGLRLIYFSYDVKMKEKGDIPEGYSVSREKKERFSLILESASTNQTSMYLCASNWGGMNTGELFFGEGSRLTVL.

The chain has TRBV7-9 and TRBJ2-2; the match to TRBD2 covers 10 bases. J gave up 6 bases and V 5 bases, and 9 bases lay outside the gene matches. Per the germline V gene, CDR1 is SEHNR and CDR2 is FQNEAQ (reference sequence). The CDR3 has 16 residues. The CDR3 sequence: CASSGLAGVVSGELFF. The CDR3 nucleotides are TGTGCCAGCAGCGGGCTAGCGGGAGTCGTCTCCGGGGAGCTGTTTTTT.

The chain's CDR3 is CASRGDRGFPYKGNTIYF. CDR3 sequence (DNA): TGTGCCAGCAGGGGGGATCGGGGGTTCCCTTACAAGGGAAACACCATATATTTT. This chain uses TRBV5-8 with TRBJ1-3; possibly TRBD1 for D (5 bases). Trimming cost V 5 bases and J 4 bases, with 25 bases left between them. The length of the CDR3 is 18 residues. CDR1 is SGHTS, CDR2 YDEGEE, per germline.

V gene TRBV7-9 combines with J gene TRBJ1-1; TRBD1 agrees at 9 bases. The CDR3 contains 16 residues. Trimming removed 1 base from V and 2 bases from J; junction bases left unmatched: 5. Germline lookup yields CDR1 SEHNR and CDR2 FQNEAQ (reference sequence). The CDR3 DNA sequence: TGTGCCAGCAGCTTAGTTGGACAGGGGCCTAACACTGAAGCTTTCTTT. This codes for CASSLVGQGPNTEAFF.

V gene TRBV6-6 combines with J gene TRBJ2-1, with D possibly TRBD2 on 5 matching bases. The CDR3 has 14 residues. Germline CDR1 reads MNHNY; CDR2 reads SVGAGI (reference sequence). Deletions cut 5 bases from V and 6 bases from J, with 14 bases between. The CDR3 DNA is TGTGCCAGCAGTCTATGGACCGGAGGCAATGAGCAGTTCTTC. Translating it yields CASSLWTGGNEQFF.

The rearrangement uses TRBV27 and TRBJ1-1, with TRBD1 identical over 7 bases. The junction had 12 bases not matched to a gene; V was cut back by 5 bases and J by 0 bases. The CDR3 is 17 residues long. CDR1 is MNHEY and CDR2 is SMNVEV in the germline V gene (reference sequence). This CDR3 reads CASSLQPGTELNTEAFF. In DNA form, the CDR3 reads TGTGCCAGCAGTCTGCAACCCGGGACAGAGCTGAACACTGAAGCTTTCTTT.

The CDR3 DNA follows: TGTGCCAGCAGTCTCCGGGACAGGACAGATACGCAGTATTTT. This sequence encodes CASSLRDRTDTQYF. The V call is TRBV6-1, the J call TRBJ2-3, with 8 bases matching TRBD1. The CDR3 is 14 amino acids. The germline gives CDR1 MNHNS, CDR2 SASEGT. Trimming at V came to 5 bases and at J to 3 bases, leaving 4 bases not matched to a gene.

This chain joins TRBV2 and TRBJ2-5, with 7 bases lining up with TRBD2. The CDR3 length is 13 residues. Per germline, CDR1 SNHLY and CDR2 FYNNEI. Unmatched junction bases numbered 6, after V lost 7 bases and J lost 4 bases. The CDR3 DNA sequence: TGTGCCAGCATTCGCGGGAGAGGAGAGACCCAGTACTTC. Encoded protein: CASIRGRGETQYF. Supplemented by reference TRBV2 and TRBJ2-5, the full variable domain reads EPEVTQTPSHQVTQMGQEVILRCVPISNHLYFYWYRQILGQKVEFLVSFYNNEISEKSEIFDDQFSVERPDGSNFTLKIRSTKLEDSAMYFCASIRGRGETQYFGPGTRLLVL.

This chain's CDR3 is CASSPTSGRNEQFF. Written as DNA, the CDR3 is TGCGCCAGCAGTCCGACTAGCGGGAGAAATGAGCAGTTCTTC. The chain couples TRBV10-2 to TRBJ2-1; 12 bases align to TRBD2. V was pared by 5 bases and J by 7 bases, with 3 bases of the junction left unmatched. This CDR3 comprises 14 residues. Germline CDR1 reads WSHSY; CDR2 reads SAAADI.